This is a list of T cell receptor beta chains from one sample in a study of cytomegalovirus exposure and HLA in healthy donors. Clones were read by immunoSEQ multiplex PCR, and TCRdb kept only the in-frame ones, dropping some. This table holds 140,000 to 150,000 clones, over 90% found once. The sequenced sample was PBMCs. These receptors all come from a man younger than 35 in good health and CMV-seropositive. Both conserved end residues are part of each CDR3. Fields, in order: J gene, clone size, D gene, V gene, CDR3 DNA, CDR3 protein. A D gene is named only where the DNA matches it firmly. Size values are once, few and many counts, or a class for expanded clones, and some rows have none.

>TRBJ1-1|NA|NA|TRBV5-6
TGTGCCAGCAGCGTCGGGTCGTCTGGGGCTTTCTTT
CASSVGSSGAFF
>TRBJ1-3|NA|TRBD1|TRBV28
TGTGCCAGCAGTCCCCGGACAGGGGTTGCTGGAAACACCATATATTTT
CASSPRTGVAGNTIYF
>TRBJ2-5|NA|TRBD2|TRBV7-9
TGTGCCAGCAGTTTGGTAAGAGCGGGAGTCAGAGAGACCCAGTACTTC
CASSLVRAGVRETQYF
>TRBJ2-1|NA|TRBD2|TRBV5-1
TGCGCCAGCAGCTTTACTAGCGGGAGCTACAATGAGCAGTTCTTC
CASSFTSGSYNEQFF
>TRBJ2-3|NA|TRBD2|TRBV13
TGTGCCAGCAGCTTAGTTGGTGGCGGGAGGTTCGAAGATACGCAGTATTTT
CASSLVGGGRFEDTQYF
>TRBJ1-2|NA|TRBD1|TRBV28
TGTGCCAGCAGTTTATTAGGGACAGGCTCCTATGGCTACACCTTC
CASSLLGTGSYGYTF
>TRBJ2-2|once|NA|TRBV5-1
TGCGCCAGCAGCCCCAGCGGCACCGGGGAGCTGTTTTTT
CASSPSGTGELFF
>TRBJ2-3|NA|NA|TRBV5-1
TGCGCCAGCAGCTTGGACTTCCGCACAGATACGCAGTATTTT
CASSLDFRTDTQYF
>TRBJ1-2|NA|NA|TRBV28
TGTGCCAGCAGTTTTCTGGGGGCGTATGGCTACACCTTC
CASSFLGAYGYTF
>TRBJ1-5|NA|TRBD1|TRBV28
TGTGCCAGCAGTTTGACAGGGCGCAATCAGCCCCAGCATTTT
CASSLTGRNQPQHF
>TRBJ2-3|NA|TRBD2|TRBV2
TGTGCCAGCAGTGAAGTGGGCGGGAGGTCATCAGATACGCAGTATTTT
CASSEVGGRSSDTQYF
>TRBJ1-2|NA|TRBD1|TRBV13
TGTGCCAGCAGCTTAGTTGGACAGGAAGCTAACTATGGCTACACCTTC
CASSLVGQEANYGYTF
>TRBJ1-5|NA|NA|TRBV2
TGTGCCAGCATGGGGGGACCGGGCGGCAAGCCCCAGCATTTT
CASMGGPGGKPQHF
>TRBJ2-3|once|TRBD2|TRBV4-2
TGTGCCAGCAGCCAAGATGGGGCTAGCGGGGGAGATACGCAGTATTTT
CASSQDGASGGDTQYF
>TRBJ2-1|NA|TRBD2|TRBV27
TGTGCCAGCAGTTTATTAATTGCGGGAGGGCCTAATGAGCAGTTCTTC
CASSLLIAGGPNEQFF
>TRBJ2-3|NA|TRBD1|TRBV7-3
TGTGCCAGCAGCCTTAGAAAGGCCTCCGAGGGACAGGGGGCTGAGGATACGCAGTATTTT
CASSLRKASEGQGAEDTQYF
>TRBJ2-1|NA|TRBD2|TRBV5-4
TGTGCCAGCAGCCCGACTAGCGGGAGTGAAAATGAGCAGTTCTTC
CASSPTSGSENEQFF
>TRBJ1-1|NA|TRBD1|TRBV10-3
TGTGCCATCAGCGCTGACAGGGGGAAGAACACTGAAGCTTTCTTT
CAISADRGKNTEAFF
>TRBJ2-7|NA|TRBD2|TRBV5-6
TGTGCCAGCAGCTTGGCGGGAGGGCCTTACGAGCAGTACTTC
CASSLAGGPYEQYF
>TRBJ1-6|once|TRBD1|TRBV10-3
TGTGCCAATCAAGACAGGGTGGATTCACCCCTCCACTTT
CANQDRVDSPLHF
>TRBJ2-1|NA|NA|TRBV7-6
TGTGCCAGCAGCCCGCGGTCTGGCAGGGGAAACAATGAGCAGTTCTTC
CASSPRSGRGNNEQFF
>TRBJ2-1|NA|NA|TRBV30
TGTGCCGGGACGGGATTCTACAATGAGCAGTTCTTC
CAGTGFYNEQFF
>TRBJ1-2|NA|TRBD1|TRBV6-5
TGTGCCAGCAGTTCCCGGGACAGGGGGCGAAGTGGCTACACCTTC
CASSSRDRGRSGYTF
>TRBJ2-2|NA|NA|TRBV5-1
TGCGCCAGCAGCTTGGGCCAGACCGGGGAGCTGTTTTTT
CASSLGQTGELFF
>TRBJ2-5|NA|TRBD2|TRBV7-3
TGTGCCAGCAGCTTAGACGGGAGGGCCTTTGAGACCCAGTACTTC
CASSLDGRAFETQYF
>TRBJ1-4|once|TRBD1|TRBV5-4
TGTGCCAGCAGCGCAGGGGGTGGAAATGAAAAACTGTTTTTT
CASSAGGGNEKLFF
>TRBJ1-5|NA|NA|TRBV6-1
TGTGCCAGCCGGGGTATATGGAATCAGCCCCAGCATTTT
CASRGIWNQPQHF
>TRBJ2-3|NA|TRBD1|TRBV7-9
TGTGCCAGCAGCCCACAGGGGGTCTTCACAGATACGCAGTATTTT
CASSPQGVFTDTQYF
>TRBJ2-3|NA|TRBD2|TRBV28
TGTGCCAGCAGTGCCCCTAGCGGGAGAGGCACAGATACGCAGTATTTT
CASSAPSGRGTDTQYF
>TRBJ2-7|NA|NA|TRBV7-9
TGTGCCAGCAGAGATCCAACAGGTGACGAGCAGTACTTC
CASRDPTGDEQYF
>TRBJ2-2|NA|NA|TRBV29-1
TGCAGCGTTTACCGGGACACTCCTTCCACCGGGGAGCTGTTTTTT
CSVYRDTPSTGELFF
>TRBJ2-3|NA|NA|TRBV15
TGTGCCACCAGCAGAGATCTGAGCGGAATCACAGATACGCAGTATTTT
CATSRDLSGITDTQYF
>TRBJ2-1|NA|TRBD2|TRBV5-4
TGTGCCAGCAGCTTGGGCGGGACTAGCGGGATAAAGGAGTTCTTC
CASSLGGTSGIKEFF
>TRBJ1-5|NA|NA|TRBV2
TGTGCCAGCAGTGACGGGACTCGGGGACAGCCCCAGCATTTT
CASSDGTRGQPQHF
>TRBJ2-5|NA|TRBD2|TRBV9
TGTGCCAGCAGCGTAGTCCGGGAGGAGGGGACCCAGTACTTC
CASSVVREEGTQYF
>TRBJ2-7|NA|NA|TRBV7-9
TGTGCCAGCAGCTTCATCGAGGAGGGGAGGCTCGAGCAGTACTTC
CASSFIEEGRLEQYF
>TRBJ2-5|NA|NA|TRBV27
TGTGCCAGCAGTTTAGTTAGTCACGGGGAGACCCAGTACTTC
CASSLVSHGETQYF
>TRBJ2-1|NA|TRBD2|TRBV7-8
TGTGCCAGCAGCTCGGGAGGGCTCTACAATGAGCAGTTCTTC
CASSSGGLYNEQFF
>TRBJ2-7|NA|TRBD1|TRBV6-5
TGTGCCAGCAGGACAGGACAGGGGGCAAGCTACGAGCAGTACTTC
CASRTGQGASYEQYF
>TRBJ2-2|NA|TRBD2|TRBV9
TGTGCCAGCAGCCCCCACGGACTAGAGGTGGCCGGGGAGCTGTTTTTT
CASSPHGLEVAGELFF
>TRBJ2-3|NA|TRBD2|TRBV4-1
TGCGCCAGCAGCCGGACTAGCGGGACGGGAGATACGCAGTATTTT
CASSRTSGTGDTQYF
>TRBJ2-5|NA|NA|TRBV5-1
TGCGCCAGCAGCCAAGGGGACAAGGGGACGGAGACCCAGTACTTC
CASSQGDKGTETQYF
>TRBJ2-3|NA|TRBD1|TRBV6-1
TGTGCCAGCAGTGAAATCGGGACAGGGGCCTCGCAGTATTTT
CASSEIGTGASQYF
>TRBJ1-1|NA|NA|TRBV18
TGTGCCAGCTCACCAGAGTCCGGTGGGCTGAGCACTGAAGCTTTCTTT
CASSPESGGLSTEAFF
>TRBJ2-2|NA|NA|TRBV29-1
TGCAGCGTCAGCAGGGTACGGGACACCGGGGAGCTGTTTTTT
CSVSRVRDTGELFF
>TRBJ2-2|NA|NA|TRBV2
TGTGCCGGCGGACAGACGAACACCGGGGAGCTGTTTTTT
CAGGQTNTGELFF
>TRBJ2-3|NA|TRBD1|TRBV5-1
TGCGCCAGCAGCCCAGAGGGGGCGCGAGGTACGCAGTATTTT
CASSPEGARGTQYF
>TRBJ1-1|NA|NA|TRBV7-2
TGTGCCAGCAGCTTAGGTCCAATGAACACTGAAGCTTTCTTT
CASSLGPMNTEAFF